The text below deals with one T cell receptor (beta chain). The antigen is undetermined. For unsorted PBMC, approximately 300 ng DNA per replicate equaled tens of thousands of T cell genomes. Clones were sequenced by immunoSEQ multiplex PCR, and TCRdb holds only the in-frame ones, with some missing. The data show approximately 460,000 clones, roughly 80% seen once. This sample is part of a study of shared clonotypes between healthy human individuals. V was cut by 8 bases and J by 1 base, with 14 bases left in between. Germline V gene sequence: CDR1 GTSNPN, CDR2 SVGIG (reference sequence). CDR3 length equals 13 residues. Overall study results and limits: Few donors limited the genetic and exposure-history diversity represented.

Specimen: PBMCs. The clonotype comes from a woman aged 40 to 50 in good health. Some clones in this sample may be carry-over from other donors' samples. The chain couples TRBV30 to TRBJ1-1; D call uncertain. The CDR3: CARRSDSNTEAFF. Written as DNA, the CDR3 is TGTGCCCGAAGGTCAGATTCGAACACTGAAGCTTTCTTT.